These 8 T cell receptor beta chains came from one sample sequenced in a study of siplizumab effects on memory and regulatory T cells. Profiling relied on immunoSEQ multiplex PCR, and the TCRdb table lists in-frame clones only, not all of them. Of some 100,000 clones in the sample, 92% were seen once. The material sequenced was Tregs sorted from blood. These TCRs come from a human donor in good health.

This chain joins TRBV11-2 and TRBJ2-7; D gene ambiguous. The CDR3 covers 13 residues. Trimming cost V 4 bases and J 4 bases, with 11 bases left between them. Germline V gene lookup returns CDR1 SGHAT and CDR2 FQNNGV. The CDR3 sequence is CASSYTTVYEQYF. The CDR3 DNA sequence: TGTGCCAGCAGCTATACAACGGTGTACGAGCAGTACTTC.

The genes are TRBV11-2 and TRBJ2-7, with TRBD2 matching over 8 bases. J gave up 4 bases and V 5 bases, and 10 bases lay outside the gene matches. Germline V gene data show CDR1 as SGHAT and CDR2 as FQNNGV. The CDR3 is 15 amino acids. Here the CDR3 reads CASSLASGRSYEQYF. In nucleotides, the CDR3 is TGTGCCAGCAGCCTGGCAAGCGGGAGAAGTTACGAGCAGTACTTC.

This clone was detected a few times. The gene calls are TRBV19 and TRBJ1-5; unclear D gene. V lost 1 base and J lost 2, with 12 bases in between. The CDR3 covers 16 residues. Germline V gives CDR1 LNHDA, CDR2 SQIVND (reference sequence). CDR3 residues: CASSIVGGLGNQPQHF. The CDR3 DNA reads TGTGCCAGTAGTATAGTGGGAGGGTTGGGCAATCAGCCCCAGCATTTT.

The chain recombines TRBV7-9 with TRBJ1-5, with D possibly matching TRBD1 (5 bases). With 0 bases removed from V and 0 bases from J, the gap between germline ends came to 15 bases. CDR3 length: 18 residues. CDR1 is SEHNR, CDR2 FQNEAQ, per germline (reference sequence). The CDR3 spells CASSLARDSAGSNQPQHF. The CDR3 DNA is TGTGCCAGCAGCTTAGCCCGGGACTCGGCCGGTAGCAATCAGCCCCAGCATTTT.

This chain's CDR3 is CASSLNRVFRSGYTF. CDR3 nucleotides: TGCGCCAGCAGCTTGAACAGGGTCTTTCGCTCTGGCTACACCTTC. V usage is TRBV5-1 and J usage is TRBJ1-2, with D possibly TRBD1 on 6 matching bases. Germline values: CDR1 SGHRS, CDR2 YFSETQ. The V end was cut by 1 base, the J end by 7 bases, with 17 bases between. The CDR3 has 15 amino acids.

CDR3 bases: TGTGCCAGCAGCTGGGGACTAGCGGGAATAGCAGATACGCAGTATTTT. It codes for CASSWGLAGIADTQYF. This chain connects TRBV7-3 to TRBJ2-3; 13 nucleotides match TRBD2. The CDR3 length is 16 residues. With 4 bases clipped from V and 4 bases from J, the junction kept 5 bases outside the gene matches. CDR1 and CDR2 from the germline V gene are SGHTA and FQGTGA.

The rearrangement links TRBV19 to TRBJ1-2; 10 bases match TRBD1. Germline-derived CDR1 and CDR2 are LNHDA and SQIVND (reference sequence). V lost 2 bases to trimming and J lost 3 bases; unmatched junction nucleotides: 6. CDR3 length: 16 amino acids. As DNA, the CDR3 is TGTGCCAGTAGTATACTAGGGACAGGGGTCGACTATGGCTACACCTTC. Its translation is CASSILGTGVDYGYTF.

The chain uses TRBV19 and TRBJ2-1, with 9 nucleotides matching TRBD1. CDR3 length: 14 amino acids. The junction had 5 bases not matched to a gene; V was cut back by 7 bases and J by 4 bases. The germline gives CDR1 LNHDA, CDR2 SQIVND (reference sequence). The CDR3 spells CASKGTGQYNEQFF. CDR3 sequence (DNA): TGTGCCAGTAAGGGGACAGGGCAGTACAATGAGCAGTTCTTC.